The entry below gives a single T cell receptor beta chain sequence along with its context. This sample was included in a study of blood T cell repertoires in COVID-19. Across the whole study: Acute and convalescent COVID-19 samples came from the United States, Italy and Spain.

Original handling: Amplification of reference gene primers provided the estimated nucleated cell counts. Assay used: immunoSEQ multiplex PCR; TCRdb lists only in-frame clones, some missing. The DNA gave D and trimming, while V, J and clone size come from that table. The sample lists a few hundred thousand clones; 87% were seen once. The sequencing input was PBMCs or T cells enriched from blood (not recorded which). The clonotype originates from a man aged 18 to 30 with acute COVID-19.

CDR3 sequence: CATGLAATDTQYF. As DNA, the CDR3 is TGTGCCACCGGACTAGCGGCCACAGATACGCAGTATTTT. J is TRBJ2-3 and V is TRBV27, with 10 bases fitting TRBD2. Losses at the gene ends were 10 bases for V and 2 bases for J; bases not matched to a gene: 3. Germline V gene data show CDR1 as MNHEY and CDR2 as SMNVEV (reference sequence). This CDR3 has 13 residues.